Presented here are 28 T cell receptor beta chains from one specimen sequenced in a study of T cell responses to AZD1222 COVID-19 vaccine. Sequencing was performed with immunoSEQ multiplex PCR; in TCRdb, only in-frame clones are kept and a portion is missing. This sample has 80,000 or so clones, with about 84% found just once. The specimen was peripheral blood, collected on day 0 of AZD1222 vaccination. Source of these receptors: an adult in good health.

The chain carries TRBV10-3 and TRBJ1-4; D unresolved. The CDR3 loop spans 14 amino acids. From germline, CDR1 is ENHRY and CDR2 SYGVKD. The V and J ends lost 1 base and 7 bases respectively, with 10 bases between them. CDR3 DNA sequence: TGTGCCATCAGTGAGTTTTCGACGGGTGAAAAACTGTTTTTT. Protein sequence: CAISEFSTGEKLFF.

The CDR3 loop is CASSNSGNQPQHF. The CDR3 DNA reads as TGTGCCAGTAGTAACAGCGGTAATCAGCCCCAGCATTTT. This chain joins TRBV19 and TRBJ1-5; D unclear. CDR1 is LNHDA, CDR2 SQIVND, per germline (reference sequence). The V end lost 4 bases, the J end lost 4 bases, and 8 bases lay between the germline ends. The length of the CDR3 is 13 residues.

The chain has TRBV6-6 and TRBJ1-2; TRBD1 agrees at 7 bases. The junction had 14 bases not matched to a gene; V was cut back by 5 bases and J by 5 bases. Germline values: CDR1 MNHNY, CDR2 SVGAGI (reference sequence). The CDR3 has 16 residues. Written as DNA, the CDR3 is TGTGCCAGCAGTCGACAGGGTCTAAGGGACCCGTATGGCTACACCTTC. Residues: CASSRQGLRDPYGYTF.

The chain has TRBV2 and TRBJ1-3; no reliable D call. This CDR3 comprises 13 residues. Trimming stripped 7 bases from V and 5 bases from J, with 12 bases between. CDR1 is SNHLY and CDR2 is FYNNEI in the germline V gene. The CDR3 DNA follows: TGTGCCAGCACCATCGGGGAAAGAAACACCATATATTTT. This sequence encodes CASTIGERNTIYF.

This clone was observed a few times. The chain carries TRBV4-3 and TRBJ2-2, with a possible D match to TRBD2 (7 bases). Germline CDR1 is LGHNA and CDR2 is YSLEER. The V end lost 4 bases, the J end lost 1 base, and 16 bases lay between the germline ends. CDR3 size: 17 residues. The DNA for the CDR3 is TGCGCCAGCAGCCCCAGGGGAGGGGAGCTGAACACCGGGGAGCTGTTTTTT. This codes for CASSPRGGELNTGELFF.

In DNA form, the CDR3 reads TGCGCCAGCAGCCAAGAACCTTCCTACAATGAGCAGTTCTTC. This sequence encodes CASSQEPSYNEQFF. J is TRBJ2-1 and V is TRBV4-3; no firm D call. Trimming took off 0 bases at V and 1 base at J, with 4 bases between the two ends. Germline CDR1 is LGHNA and CDR2 is YSLEER. The CDR3 runs to 14 residues.

The chain couples TRBV15 to TRBJ2-1; D gene ambiguous. The length of the CDR3 is 19 residues. Trimming removed 0 bases at V and 6 bases at J, with 24 bases between. Germline CDR1 and CDR2: LNHNV and YYDKDF (reference sequence). In DNA, the CDR3 is TGTGCCACCAGCAGAGATATTCCCGGCTCACAGCGAGAAAGCAATGAGCAGTTCTTC. Translated: CATSRDIPGSQRESNEQFF.

The V call is TRBV4-3, the J call TRBJ1-1, with D unresolved. The CDR3 totals 15 residues. V dropped 2 bases and J dropped 5 bases, with 15 bases sitting between them. Germline V gene sequence: CDR1 LGHNA, CDR2 YSLEER. CDR3 loop: CASSQYAPDRTEAFF. The DNA for the CDR3 is TGCGCCAGCAGCCAATACGCCCCGGATAGGACTGAAGCTTTCTTT.

The chain employs TRBV19 and TRBJ1-5; unclear D gene. V was cut by 5 bases and J by 5 bases, with 7 bases left in between. Germline CDR1 is LNHDA and CDR2 is SQIVND (reference sequence). The CDR3 loop spans 12 amino acids. Here the CDR3 reads CASSFADQPQHF. The CDR3 DNA reads TGTGCCAGTAGTTTTGCCGATCAGCCCCAGCATTTT.

The rearrangement uses TRBV15 and TRBJ2-3, with TRBD1 matching over 11 bases. J gave up 4 bases and V 1 base, and 7 bases lay outside the gene matches. The CDR3 spans 17 residues. In germline, CDR1 is LNHNV, CDR2 YYDKDF (reference sequence). In DNA form, the CDR3 reads TGTGCCACCAGCAGAGCTCTAGCGGGACAGGGGGCAGATACGCAGTATTTT. Translation gives CATSRALAGQGADTQYF.

The rearrangement joins TRBV3-1 (or the pseudogene TRBV3-2) to TRBJ1-1; possibly TRBD1 for D (6 bases). Between the trimmed V and J ends, which lost 1 base and 0 bases, there was a span of 6 bases. Germline CDR1 and CDR2: LGHDT and YNNKEL (reference sequence). There are 14 residues in the CDR3. The CDR3 spells CASSQGQVNTEAFF. Written as DNA, the CDR3 is TGTGCCAGCAGCCAAGGACAGGTGAACACTGAAGCTTTCTTT.

This clone was seen just once. This sequence joins TRBV6-5 and TRBJ1-3; D is undetermined. This CDR3 is 14 amino acids long. CDR1 and CDR2 (germline): MNHEY, SVGAGI. V dropped 6 bases and J dropped 0 bases, with 9 bases sitting between them. Here the CDR3 DNA reads TGTGCCAGCAGGCTCAGGTTCTCTGGAAACACCATATATTTT. It yields the protein CASRLRFSGNTIYF.

This clone has a handful of counts. The chain is built from TRBV5-6 and TRBJ1-2; TRBD1 aligns across 10 bases. Germline-derived CDR1 and CDR2 are SGHDT and YYEEEE. V lost 6 bases and J lost 12; bases outside the gene matches: 11. The CDR3 is made up of 13 amino acids. CDR3 nucleotide sequence: TGTGCCAGCATCCGAGCGGGACAGGGGTTAGACACCTTC. Translated: CASIRAGQGLDTF.

The rearrangement uses TRBV3-1 (or the pseudogene TRBV3-2) and TRBJ2-1; 9 bases are a match to TRBD2. Per the germline V gene, CDR1 is LGHDT and CDR2 is YNNKEL (reference sequence). J was trimmed by 6 bases and V by 3 bases; bases with no gene match: 3. The CDR3 has 14 amino acids. The CDR3 sequence is CASSQRGGINEQFF. DNA of the CDR3: TGTGCCAGCAGCCAGCGGGGGGGGATCAATGAGCAGTTCTTC.

The chain links TRBV4-1 to TRBJ2-3, with 11 nucleotides matching TRBD2. With 4 bases clipped from V and 5 bases from J, the junction kept 11 bases outside the gene matches. This CDR3 region has 17 residues. Germline V gene lookup returns CDR1 MGHRA and CDR2 YSYEKL. CDR3 loop: CASSRLLAGDRQDTQYF. In DNA, the CDR3 is TGCGCCAGCAGCCGATTACTAGCGGGAGACCGCCAAGATACGCAGTATTTT.

The chain uses TRBV7-8 and TRBJ2-7; perhaps TRBD2 as D (6 bases). The CDR3 runs to 16 residues. V was trimmed by 0 bases and J by 5 bases, leaving 17 bases between them. Germline CDR1 SGHVS, CDR2 FQNEAQ. Here the CDR3 DNA reads TGTGCCAGCAGCTTAGCGGGGGACTCCGCCCTCAACGAGCAGTACTTC. Translated: CASSLAGDSALNEQYF.

This clone was seen once. The chain recombines TRBV7-9 with TRBJ2-1; D may match TRBD1 or TRBD2 (6 bases each). The CDR3 is 14 residues long. V lost 1 base and J 12 bases, leaving 16 bases between the germline ends. From germline, CDR1 is SEHNR and CDR2 FQNEAQ (reference sequence). CDR3 nucleotides: TGTGCCAGCAGCTTAGAAGTTGGGGGGCACTGGCAGTTCTTC. Its translation: CASSLEVGGHWQFF.

The genes are TRBV9 and TRBJ2-1; the match to TRBD2 covers 11 bases. Germline values: CDR1 SGDLS, CDR2 YYNGEE. This CDR3 is built from 16 residues. V dropped 0 bases and J dropped 9; count of bases not matched to a gene: 8. The CDR3 DNA reads as TGTGCCAGCAGCGTAGGTTTAGCGGGAGGGCGGGGTGAGCAGTTCTTC. Its protein product is CASSVGLAGGRGEQFF.

The chain links TRBV4-3 to TRBJ2-5; 9 nucleotides line up with TRBD2. The V gene's germline CDR1 is LGHNA and CDR2 YSLEER. Unmatched junction bases numbered 7, after V lost 4 bases and J lost 4 bases. CDR3 length equals 15 residues. The CDR3 DNA follows: TGCGCCAGCAGCCGCGGGGGGGCTTTAACAGAGACCCAGTACTTC. This sequence encodes CASSRGGALTETQYF.

The chain links TRBV4-3 to TRBJ1-1; D remains unclear. The V gene lost 0 bases and the J gene lost 0 bases, with 8 bases spanning the gap. This CDR3 has 15 amino acids. Germline-derived CDR1 and CDR2 are LGHNA and YSLEER. CDR3 sequence (DNA): TGCGCCAGCAGCCAAGATCGGAGAATGAACACTGAAGCTTTCTTT. Its translation: CASSQDRRMNTEAFF.

The chain employs TRBV15 and TRBJ2-5, with 8 bases that match TRBD2. The CDR3 totals 17 residues. The germline V gene has CDR1 LNHNV and CDR2 YYDKDF (reference sequence). V dropped 4 bases and J dropped 4; count of bases not matched to a gene: 14. DNA for the CDR3: TGTGCCACCAGCACCTGGGCGGGCGGGGGGATGCCAGAGACCCAGTACTTC. This codes for CATSTWAGGGMPETQYF.

The V call is TRBV11-2, the J call TRBJ2-1, with 13 bases aligning to TRBD2. V was pared by 1 base and J by 0 bases, with 3 bases of the junction left unmatched. The CDR3 contains 18 residues. Germline CDR1 SGHAT, CDR2 FQNNGV. DNA of the CDR3: TGTGCCAGCAGCTTAGGGGGACTAGCGGGGAGCTCCTACAATGAGCAGTTCTTC. It translates to CASSLGGLAGSSYNEQFF.

This clone was detected only once. V is TRBV25-1 and J is TRBJ1-3; D uncertain. CDR3 length: 16 amino acids. In germline, CDR1 is MGHDK, CDR2 SYGVNS. V shed 1 base and J shed 0 bases, with 10 bases lying between them. The DNA of the CDR3 is TGTGCCAGCAGTGAATCGCAGCGGTCCTCTGGAAACACCATATATTTT. Translating gives CASSESQRSSGNTIYF. The full variable domain, completed using reference TRBV25-1 and TRBJ1-3, is EADIYQTPRYLVIGTGKKITLECSQTMGHDKMYWYQQDPGMELHLIHYSYGVNSTEKGDLSSESTVSRIRTEHFPLTLESARPSHTSQYLCASSESQRSSGNTIYFGEGSWLTVV.

The CDR3 nucleotides are TGCGCCAGTTCGCCGAAAAAGGCCGGGACAGGGGGAAAGGGAGGCTCTAATGAAAAACTGTTTTTT. Amino acid sequence: CASSPKKAGTGGKGGSNEKLFF. The genes are TRBV5-1 and TRBJ1-4; 11 positions match TRBD1. Germline CDR1 and CDR2: SGHRS and YFSETQ. There are 22 residues in the CDR3. The J segment lost 3 bases and the V segment lost 8 bases, leaving 27 bases of the junction unmatched.

The chain combines TRBV3-1 (or the pseudogene TRBV3-2) with TRBJ2-7; possible D gene TRBD1, 6 bases. Germline-derived CDR1 and CDR2 are LGHDT and YNNKEL (reference sequence). Trimming shortened V by 1 base and J by 5 bases, and 15 bases separated the two germline ends. The CDR3 length is 15 residues. In nucleotides, the CDR3 is TGTGCCAGCAGCCAAGGCAAACAGGGTTGCCACGAGCAGTACTTC. Translated, it gives CASSQGKQGCHEQYF.

The genes are TRBV15 and TRBJ1-5; D not resolved. The CDR3 covers 15 residues. V gave up 1 base and J gave up 1 base, with 8 bases separating them. CDR1 and CDR2 from the germline V gene are LNHNV and YYDKDF (reference sequence). DNA of the CDR3: TGTGCCACCAGCAGAGCAACCGGGAGCAATCAGCCCCAGCATTTT. It yields the protein CATSRATGSNQPQHF.

There are a few counts of this clone. The chain uses TRBV19 and TRBJ2-5; D possibly corresponds to TRBD2 (6 bases). CDR1 and CDR2 (germline): LNHDA, SQIVND (reference sequence). This CDR3 comprises 14 residues. Trimming removed 5 bases at V and 5 bases at J, with 15 bases between. The chain's CDR3 is CASSPPGVRETQYF. CDR3 coding DNA: TGTGCCAGTAGTCCTCCGGGAGTCAGGGAGACCCAGTACTTC.

CDR3 sequence (DNA): TGTGCCAGCAGCTCCGGGGGGCGTTCTGGCTACACCTTC. Its protein product is CASSSGGRSGYTF. The genes are TRBV5-4 and TRBJ1-2, with a weak D call TRBD1 (6 bases). Germline V CDR1 and CDR2: SGHNT, YYREEE (reference sequence). The CDR3 is 13 residues long. V was clipped by 3 bases and J by 7 bases, with 13 bases between them.